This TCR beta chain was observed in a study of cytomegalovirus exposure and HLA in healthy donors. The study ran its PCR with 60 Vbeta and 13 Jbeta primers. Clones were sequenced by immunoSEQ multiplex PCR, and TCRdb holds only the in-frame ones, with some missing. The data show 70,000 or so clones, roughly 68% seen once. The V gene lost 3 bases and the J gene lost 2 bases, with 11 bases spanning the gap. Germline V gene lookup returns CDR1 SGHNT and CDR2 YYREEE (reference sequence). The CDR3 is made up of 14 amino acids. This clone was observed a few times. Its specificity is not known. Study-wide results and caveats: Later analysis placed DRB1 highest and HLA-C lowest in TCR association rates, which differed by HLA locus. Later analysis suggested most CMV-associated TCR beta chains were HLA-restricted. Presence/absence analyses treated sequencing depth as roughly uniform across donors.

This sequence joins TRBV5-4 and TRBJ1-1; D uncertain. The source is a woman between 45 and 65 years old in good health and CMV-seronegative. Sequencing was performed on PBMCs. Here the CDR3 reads CASSYTTANTEAFF. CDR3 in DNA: TGTGCCAGCAGCTACACCACAGCAAACACTGAAGCTTTCTTT.